This is a list of T cell receptor beta chains from one sample in a study of PD-L1 blockade in urothelial cancer. Only in-frame clones appear in the TCRdb table, and some are missing; sequencing was by immunoSEQ multiplex PCR. This repertoire shows tens of thousands of clones, approximately 90% found once; its top ten account for about 9%. The source material was PBMCs, sampled around atezolizumab (anti-PD-L1) treatment. These receptors came from a man in his 70s with urothelial cancer. The CDR3 runs from the conserved cysteine through the conserved F or W. The D gene is left open where the match is weak. Clone size appears in some rows only: once, few, many, or a class for an expanded clone.

>NA|TRBV11-2|TRBJ1-5|few
TGTGCCAGCAGCTTAATGACAGCTAATCAGCCCCAGCATTTT
CASSLMTANQPQHF
>TRBD1|TRBV28|TRBJ2-1|NA
TGTGCCAGCAGCCCGGGACAGAGCGTCTACAATGAGCAGTTCTTC
CASSPGQSVYNEQFF
>NA|TRBV6-6|TRBJ1-3|NA
TGTGCCAGCATATCAGGCCCCCTCTCTGGAAACACCATATATTTT
CASISGPLSGNTIYF
>TRBD2|TRBV7-6|TRBJ2-1|few
TGTGCCAGCAGCTTAGCAGCGGGAGGGCCGAATGAGCAGTTCTTC
CASSLAAGGPNEQFF
>TRBD2|TRBV28|TRBJ2-3|NA
TGTGCCAGCACTCGCGGGGGTAGCACAGATACGCAGTATTTT
CASTRGGSTDTQYF
>NA|TRBV15|TRBJ2-3|NA
TGTGCCACCAGCAGAGATCTGAGTAGAGGAACGCAGTATTTT
CATSRDLSRGTQYF
>NA|TRBV18|TRBJ2-7|few
TGTGCCAGCTCCAGCTCCTACGAGCAGTACTTC
CASSSSYEQYF
>TRBD1|TRBV19|TRBJ2-4|NA
TGTGCCAGTAGCCGGGACAGGTTAGCCAAAAACATTCAGTACTTC
CASSRDRLAKNIQYF
>TRBD1|TRBV9|TRBJ2-7|once
TGTGCCAGCAGCCCGGGACAGGGTTACTACGAGCAGTACTTC
CASSPGQGYYEQYF
>TRBD1|TRBV28|TRBJ2-7|NA
TGTGCCAGCAGCGAATTGGGACAGCGATACTCCTACGAGCAGTACTTC
CASSELGQRYSYEQYF
>NA|TRBV5-4|TRBJ2-2|NA
TGTGCCAGCAGCTTCTCCCCTCCCGGGGAGCTGTTTTTT
CASSFSPPGELFF
>NA|TRBV12-1|TRBJ2-1|NA
TGTGCCAGCAGCTTGGGACTAGCGTCCTACAATGAGCAGTTCTTC
CASSLGLASYNEQFF
>NA|TRBV30|TRBJ1-2|NA
TGTGCCTGGAGTCCGGGGGGGCATTACCCCTATGGCTACACCTTC
CAWSPGGHYPYGYTF
>TRBD2|TRBV29-1|TRBJ2-3|few
TGCAGCGTTGGAAGCGGGAGCGCAGATACGCAGTATTTT
CSVGSGSADTQYF
>TRBD1|TRBV10-3|TRBJ2-5|NA
TGTGCCATCAGTGATGGGACAGGCACGAAGCCAGAGACCCAGTACTTC
CAISDGTGTKPETQYF
>NA|TRBV28|TRBJ1-3|NA
TGTGCCAGCAGCTCAGCTGGAAACACCATATATTTT
CASSSAGNTIYF
>TRBD1|TRBV9|TRBJ1-2|few
TGTGCCAGCAGCGCGGGGGGACAGGGGGATTATGGCTACACCTTC
CASSAGGQGDYGYTF
>NA|TRBV19|TRBJ1-2|once
TGTGCCAGTACTAGAGGGCTGGAGAGGGAGACTGGCTACACCTTC
CASTRGLERETGYTF
>TRBD1|TRBV14|TRBJ2-2|NA
TGTGCCAGCAGCCGTACAGGGGCGCGCACCGGGGAGCTGTTTTTT
CASSRTGARTGELFF
>NA|TRBV18|TRBJ1-1|once
TGTGCCAGCTCACCTGACTTGAACACTGAAGCTTTCTTT
CASSPDLNTEAFF
>NA|TRBV9|TRBJ1-2|NA
TGTGCCAGCAGTCCAACAGGGTCCGCAAAAAATGGCTACACCTTC
CASSPTGSAKNGYTF
>TRBD2|TRBV4-2|TRBJ2-2|NA
TGTGCCAGCAGCCCGATGGCCGGGACTAGCGGGAGTCTACCCACCGGGGAGCTGTTTTTT
CASSPMAGTSGSLPTGELFF
>TRBD2|TRBV5-1|TRBJ2-2|NA
TGCGCCAGCAGCGTGCAGACTAGCGGGAGAGGAACCGGGGAGCTGTTTTTT
CASSVQTSGRGTGELFF
>TRBD2|TRBV7-6|TRBJ2-5|NA
TGTGCCAGCAGCTTAGCGGTCGGACTAGCGGGAGGGCCGGGGACCCAGTACTTC
CASSLAVGLAGGPGTQYF
>TRBD1|TRBV5-5|TRBJ2-3|NA
TGTGCCAGCCCCGGCGGCCCAGGGGGTAGGATCGGCACAGATACGCAGTATTTT
CASPGGPGGRIGTDTQYF
>TRBD1|TRBV5-5|TRBJ2-7|NA
TGTGCCAGCAGCGCCGGGACAGGGTGGTTCGTCTACGAGCAGTACTTC
CASSAGTGWFVYEQYF
>NA|TRBV2|TRBJ2-5|NA
TGTGCCAGCAGTGTGCGGCGGGGAGAGACCCAGTACTTC
CASSVRRGETQYF
>TRBD1|TRBV5-6|TRBJ2-1|NA
TGTGCCAGCAGCTTACAGGGGTACAATGAGCAGTTCTTC
CASSLQGYNEQFF
>NA|TRBV7-2|TRBJ2-5|NA
TGTGCCAGCAGCGGGGGACTGGGCGGCGAGACCCAGTACTTC
CASSGGLGGETQYF
>NA|TRBV6-1|TRBJ1-6|NA
TGTGCCAGCAGTGAAATCCGGGATTCACCCCTCCACTTT
CASSEIRDSPLHF
>NA|TRBV2|TRBJ2-2|NA
TGTGCCAGCGTTACGGGTAGAGGTATCGGGGAGCTGTTTTTT
CASVTGRGIGELFF
>NA|TRBV7-3|TRBJ2-7|NA
TGTGCCAGCAGCTTAGCGGGCGGTCTGAGGTACGAGCAGTACTTC
CASSLAGGLRYEQYF
>TRBD1|TRBV29-1|TRBJ1-1|once
TGCAGCGTTCAGAGGACAGGGCGGGGGAGTGAAGCTTTCTTT
CSVQRTGRGSEAFF